This TCR beta chain was profiled in a study of read filtering for tumor transcriptome and immune sequencing. Whole-study context: TCR-mapped reads were about 3.5 to 11 million with IR-seq versus roughly 85 to 1,400 with RNA-seq.

This clonotype showed up many times. Its antigen is currently unknown. The library was built from around 0.4 ug RNA with molecular barcoded adaptors for alpha/delta and beta/gamma chains. TCRdb recomputed calls from the reads with MiXCR, one row per CDR3 protein. The sample lists some 22,000 distinct CDR3 sequences; approximately 14% were seen once. Sampling of bone marrow took place during active disease in every patient. Whole-study findings and limits: IR-seq and RNA-seq agreed better without single-read clonotypes.

The V segment lost 4 bases and the J segment 0 bases; nucleotides outside the gene matches: 7. Germline lookup yields CDR1 SGDLS and CDR2 YYNGEE. CDR3 length equals 16 residues. The material sequenced was a population of CD138-negative cells sorted from bone marrow. The receptor's source is a donor over 35 with multiple myeloma. This chain connects TRBV9 to TRBJ2-1; 7 bases are a match to TRBD2. Here the CDR3 reads CASSSTGGSSYNEQFF. In DNA form, the CDR3 reads TGTGCCAGCAGCTCTACCGGCGGGAGCTCCTACAATGAGCAGTTCTTC.